The 26 T cell receptor beta chains below were found in one sample sequenced in a study of T cell clonality in common variable immunodeficiency. Sequenced by immunoSEQ multiplex PCR; TCRdb stores in-frame clones only, minus some. The sample shows about 64,000 clones, none of them appearing just once. Sequences were obtained from peripheral blood mononuclear cells. The receptors here all came from a person between 18 and 75 years old in good health.

In its sample, this clone was seen many times. The CDR3 goes on 3 residues after the read ends, and that part is filled in from the germline J gene. The chain is built from TRBV5-1 and TRBJ1-4; D possibly corresponds to TRBD1 (5 bases). The germline V gene encodes CDR1 SGHRS and CDR2 YFSETQ. The CDR3 sequence is 14 residues long. Trimming stripped 1 base from V and 5 bases from J, with 9 bases between. CDR3 amino acids: CASSLLPGNEKLFF. Partial CDR3 DNA: TGCGCCAGCAGCTTGCTGCCAGGGAATGAAAAA. Full variable domain (missing parts from reference TRBV5-1 and TRBJ1-4): KAGVTQTPRYLIKTRGQQVTLSCSPISGHRSVSWYQQTPGQGLQFLFEYFSETQRNKGNFPGRFSGRQFSNSRSEMNVSTLELGDSALYLCASSLLPGNEKLFFGSGTQLSVL.

This clone was counted many times. The read terminates 3 residues before the CDR3 end, so the remaining end is supplied by the germline J gene. The J gene is TRBJ2-7, the V gene TRBV5-5; 8 nucleotides align to TRBD2. The trim removed 3 bases at V and 0 bases at J, leaving 5 bases unmatched. CDR1 is SGHKS and CDR2 is YYEKEE in the germline V gene (reference sequence). The CDR3 runs to 15 residues. The covered CDR3 bases are TGTGCCAGCAGCTCGGGACTAGGTAGCTCCTACGAG. Amino acid sequence: CASSSGLGSSYE. The CDR3, in full, reads CASSSGLGSSYEQYF.

This clone was detected ten times or more. Coverage ceases 3 residues before the CDR3 finishes, and the germline J gene fills in the end. This chain joins TRBV19 and TRBJ2-1; 9 positions match TRBD2. Germline CDR1 LNHDA, CDR2 SQIVND (reference sequence). The CDR3 consists of 14 residues. J gave up 1 base and V 6 bases, and 1 base lay outside the gene matches. The CDR3 DNA, read in part, is TGTGCCAGTAGGCGGGAGGGATCCTACAATGAG. Its translation is CASRREGSYNE. The entire CDR3 sequence reads CASRREGSYNEQFF.

In its sample, this clone was seen many times. Read data end 3 residues before the CDR3 end; the end is taken from the germline J gene. J is TRBJ2-5 and V is TRBV5-4, with a tentative D call TRBD1 (6 bases). The V end lost 4 bases, the J end lost 3 bases, and 13 bases lay between the germline ends. CDR1 is SGHNT and CDR2 is YYREEE in the germline V gene (reference sequence). The CDR3 runs 14 residues. The CDR3 loop is CASSPRQEKETQYF. CDR3 DNA (partial): TGTGCCAGCAGCCCACGACAGGAAAAAGAGACC.

This clone showed up many times. The read terminates 3 residues before the CDR3 end, so the remaining end is supplied by the germline J gene. This chain connects TRBV19 to TRBJ1-1; TRBD1 aligns across 8 bases. J lost 4 bases, V lost 5 bases, and 6 bases had no gene match. CDR1 is LNHDA, CDR2 SQIVND, per germline (reference sequence). This CDR3 has 14 residues. CDR3 bases read: TGTGCCAGTAGTGCGGGACAGGCTGTCACTGAA. Residues: CASSAGQAVTE. In full, the CDR3 is CASSAGQAVTEAFF.

In its sample, this clone was seen many times. The CDR3 end lies 3 residues beyond the end of the read and is filled in from the germline J gene. The rearrangement uses TRBV5-1 and TRBJ1-4; 9 bases are shared with TRBD1. V trimming: 4 bases; J trimming: 8 bases; junction bases outside the gene matches: 12. Looked up from germline, CDR1 is SGHRS and CDR2 is YFSETQ. This CDR3 contains 16 residues. The CDR3 loop reads CASSLQGAHAREKLFF. The sequenced part of the CDR3 DNA is TGCGCCAGCAGCCTACAGGGGGCGCACGCTAGAGAAAAA.

This clone was seen repeatedly, ten times or more. With the read ending 3 residues before the CDR3 end, the germline J gene is used to fill in that end. The chain is built from TRBV20-1 and TRBJ1-2; 8 nucleotides agree with TRBD1. CDR3 length equals 14 residues. Trimming cost V 5 bases and J 4 bases; bases outside gene matches: 9. Per the germline V gene, CDR1 is DFQATT and CDR2 is SNEGSKA (reference sequence). The chain's CDR3 is CSAPRTGRAYGYTF. CDR3 DNA, as far as it was read: TGCAGTGCTCCAAGGACAGGGCGGGCCTATGGC.

This clone was seen many times. The read terminates 3 residues before the CDR3 end, so the remaining end is supplied by the germline J gene. The chain carries TRBV19 and TRBJ2-1; no firm D call. The CDR3 contains 13 residues. Trimming cost V 3 bases and J 4 bases, with 7 bases left between them. Germline V gives CDR1 LNHDA, CDR2 SQIVND (reference sequence). CDR3 loop: CASSITEYNEQFF. The CDR3 DNA, read in part, is TGTGCCAGTAGTATCACAGAGTACAATGAG. The full variable domain, rest sourced from reference TRBV19 and TRBJ2-1, is DGGITQSPKYLFRKEGQNVTLSCEQNLNHDAMYWYRQDPGQGLRLIYYSQIVNDFQKGDIAEGYSVSREKKESFPLTVTSAQKNPTAFYLCASSITEYNEQFFGPGTRLTVL.

This clone was detected ten times or more. The covered CDR3 bases are TGCAGTGCTAGAGATCGGAAGGGACTAGCGGTTGCCTACGAG. Its translation is CSARDRKGLAVAYE. The entire CDR3 reads CSARDRKGLAVAYEQYF. The chain employs TRBV20-1 and TRBJ2-7, with 11 nucleotides matching TRBD2. Read sequence stops 3 residues before the CDR3 end, and the germline J gene provides the missing end. Germline V gives CDR1 DFQATT, CDR2 SNEGSKA (reference sequence). Germline trimming cut 0 bases from V and 2 bases from J; bases unmatched to any gene: 9. The CDR3 contains 17 residues.

In the case of this clone: The CDR3 extends 3 residues past the end of the read, so its final part is completed from the germline J gene. The V and J genes are TRBV10-2 and TRBJ2-7, with D possibly TRBD2 on 5 matching bases. CDR1 and CDR2 (germline): WSHSY, SAAADI. Trimming removed 7 bases at V and 0 bases at J, with 16 bases between. CDR3 length equals 15 residues. CDR3 residues: CASKILSGASYEQYF. CDR3 DNA, as far as it was read: TGCGCCAGCAAGATATTGAGCGGAGCCTCCTACGAG.

This clone has at least ten counts. The CDR3 end falls 3 residues outside the read, so it is completed with the germline J gene. The chain couples TRBV7-2 to TRBJ2-3, with TRBD2 matching over 9 bases. The V and J ends lost 0 bases and 4 bases, in that order; junction bases with no gene match: 8. Germline V gene lookup returns CDR1 SGHTA and CDR2 FQGNSA. The CDR3 runs 17 residues. CDR3 protein: CASSLASGTSFADTQYF. The sequenced part of the CDR3 DNA is TGTGCCAGCAGCTTAGCATCTGGGACTAGCTTTGCAGATACG.

This clone was seen at least ten times. The read halts 3 residues ahead of the CDR3 end, with the missing end drawn from the germline J gene. The chain carries TRBV19 and TRBJ2-7; 11 bases match TRBD1. Germline CDR1 LNHDA, CDR2 SQIVND (reference sequence). The CDR3 length is 14 residues. The J segment lost 6 bases and the V segment lost 3 bases, leaving 4 bases of the junction unmatched. CDR3 DNA (partial): TGTGCCAGTAGTATTGGGACAGGGGGAGGCGAG. This sequence encodes CASSIGTGGGE. The complete CDR3 protein is CASSIGTGGGEQYF.

This clone was observed many times. The CDR3 end is not reached by the read, which stops 3 residues before it; the germline J gene fills it in. This chain links TRBV6-1 with TRBJ1-3; TRBD1 is a possible D gene (5 bases). Germline-derived CDR1 and CDR2 are MNHNS and SASEGT. The CDR3 runs to 13 residues. V was cut by 2 bases and J by 4 bases, with 6 bases left in between. CDR3 protein: CASSEWTGNTIYF. The CDR3 bases that were read are TGTGCCAGCAGTGAATGGACAGGAAACACC.

There are many counts of this clone. The read gets to within 3 residues of the CDR3 end, and the germline J gene fills in the rest. The rearrangement joins TRBV6-1 to TRBJ2-7; 7 nucleotides match TRBD2. J was trimmed by 3 bases and V by 3 bases; bases with no gene match: 2. CDR3 length: 13 residues. CDR1 and CDR2 (germline): MNHNS, SASEGT. The CDR3 loop reads CASSEGLFYEQYF. Partial CDR3 DNA: TGTGCCAGCAGTGAGGGACTATTCTACGAG.

This clone appeared many times. The read ends 3 residues shy of where the CDR3 ends; the end is completed using the germline J gene. The V call is TRBV4-1, the J call TRBJ2-7, with D possibly TRBD1 on 6 matching bases. Trimming left V 3 bases short and J 0 bases short, with 6 bases between. Per the germline V gene, CDR1 is MGHRA and CDR2 is YSYEKL. The CDR3 loop spans 13 amino acids. CDR3: CASSQDSSYEQYF. CDR3 DNA (partial): TGCGCCAGCAGCCAGGACAGCTCCTACGAG.

This clone was recorded at least ten times. The read ends 3 residues before the CDR3 terminus; that terminus is restored from the germline J gene. The rearrangement links TRBV6-1 to TRBJ1-2, with 8 bases aligning to TRBD1. Looked up from germline, CDR1 is MNHNS and CDR2 is SASEGT. With 2 bases clipped from V and 6 bases from J, the junction kept 8 bases outside the gene matches. The CDR3 covers 15 residues. The CDR3 loop is CASSEKTRTGNGYTF. The sequenced CDR3 bases are TGTGCCAGCAGTGAAAAGACGCGGACAGGGAATGGC.

There are many counts of this clone. The read is 3 residues too short to cover the CDR3 end, so that end is filled in from the germline J gene. The chain employs TRBV20-1 and TRBJ2-3; possibly TRBD1 for D (5 bases). CDR1 is DFQATT and CDR2 is SNEGSKA in the germline V gene (reference sequence). The CDR3 extends over 15 amino acids. V lost 5 bases and J 1 base, leaving 16 bases between the germline ends. The covered CDR3 bases are TGCAGTGCTCCCTTAAGGGGTTCGGGCACAGATACG. This translates into CSAPLRGSGTDT. The entire CDR3 sequence reads CSAPLRGSGTDTQYF.

This clone was observed at least ten times. The sequenced fragment ends 3 residues before the CDR3 boundary, so the rest is inferred from the germline J gene. V and J are TRBV5-1 and TRBJ2-6, with D possibly matching TRBD1 (6 bases). Germline assignment: CDR1 SGHRS and CDR2 YFSETQ. The CDR3 has 14 amino acids. Trimming removed 10 bases from V and 4 bases from J, with 15 bases in between. CDR3 DNA (partial): TGCGCCGCCTCACAGGGAACCGGGGCCAACGTC. Protein product: CAASQGTGANV. The CDR3 as a whole reads CAASQGTGANVLTF. Combining the CDR3 with reference TRBV5-1 and TRBJ2-6 gives the whole variable domain KAGVTQTPRYLIKTRGQQVTLSCSPISGHRSVSWYQQTPGQGLQFLFEYFSETQRNKGNFPGRFSGRQFSNSRSEMNVSTLELGDSALYLCAASQGTGANVLTFGAGSRLTVL.

This clone was observed many times. The read ends 3 residues before the CDR3 terminus; that terminus is restored from the germline J gene. This sequence joins TRBV29-1 and TRBJ2-3; a weak D match, TRBD1 (6 bases). The V end lost 1 base, the J end lost 0 bases, and 11 bases lay between the germline ends. The CDR3 is 15 amino acids. Germline-derived CDR1 and CDR2 are SQVTM and ANQGSEA. The chain's CDR3 is CSVEGDTSSTDTQYF. Partial CDR3 DNA: TGCAGCGTTGAAGGGGACACCTCTAGCACAGATACG.

This clone was seen repeatedly, ten times or more. With the read ending 3 residues before the CDR3 end, the germline J gene is used to fill in that end. This sequence joins TRBV4-2 and TRBJ2-7; 7 bases align to TRBD2. The CDR3 totals 18 residues. V was clipped by 0 bases and J by 1 base; unmatched bases: 12. The germline V gene has CDR1 LGHNA and CDR2 YNFKEQ. CDR3 DNA, as far as it was read: TGTGCCAGCAGCCAAGAGAGGGTGGGGGACTACCTTTCCTACGAG. Residues: CASSQERVGDYLSYE. The entire CDR3 is CASSQERVGDYLSYEQYF.

Points on this clone: A read error likely explains this, since a far larger clone differs by one base. With the read ending 3 residues before the CDR3 end, the germline J gene is used to fill in that end. The sample has other DNA sequences that encode this CDR3 too. V is TRBV7-3 and J is TRBJ2-3; 7 bases are a match to TRBD1. The CDR3 contains 15 residues. Germline V gene data show CDR1 as SGHTA and CDR2 as FQGTGA. The CDR3 DNA, read in part, is TGCGCCAGCAGCCGATACAGGGGTAGCACAGATACG. As protein: CASSRYRGSTDT. The full-length CDR3 reads as CASSRYRGSTDTQYF. The full variable domain, with the rest looked up from reference TRBV7-3 and TRBJ2-3, is GAGVSQTPSNKVTEKGKYVELRCDPISGHTALYWYRQSLGQGPEFLIYFQGTGAADDSGLPNDRFFAVRPEGSVSTLKIQRTERGDSAVYLCASSRYRGSTDTQYFGPGTRLTVL.

This clone was observed many times. Sequencing ends 3 residues short of the CDR3 end; the germline J gene provides the rest. The chain couples TRBV7-9 to TRBJ2-1; D is possibly TRBD1 (6 bases). Trimming shortened V by 3 bases and J by 5 bases, and 11 bases separated the two germline ends. The germline V gene has CDR1 SEHNR and CDR2 FQNEAQ (reference sequence). The CDR3 is made up of 14 amino acids. The CDR3 loop is CASSFQGFDNEQFF. The CDR3 DNA, read in part, is TGTGCCAGCAGCTTCCAGGGGTTTGACAATGAG.

This clone has a count of ten or more. The CDR3 extends 3 residues past the end of the read, so its final part is completed from the germline J gene. The chain combines TRBV10-3 with TRBJ1-1, with 8 bases lining up with TRBD1. The CDR3 contains 14 residues. Germline trimming cut 6 bases from V and 3 bases from J; bases unmatched to any gene: 6. Germline assignment: CDR1 ENHRY and CDR2 SYGVKD. The CDR3 DNA, read in part, is TGTGCCATCAGAATCGGACAGGGATACACTGAA. As protein: CAIRIGQGYTE. The complete CDR3 protein is CAIRIGQGYTEAFF.

This clone was recorded at least ten times. The read stops 3 residues short of the end of the CDR3; the missing end is completed from the germline J gene. The chain uses TRBV24-1 and TRBJ2-1; possibly TRBD2 for D (6 bases). Germline V gene sequence: CDR1 KGHDR, CDR2 SFDVKD. V was shortened by 6 bases and J by 1 base, with 15 bases between the two germline ends. The CDR3 covers 16 residues. The CDR3 bases that were read are TGTGCCACCAGTCGGGGGTCCGGGGGTTCCTACAATGAG. This translates into CATSRGSGGSYNE. The whole CDR3 reads CATSRGSGGSYNEQFF.

Regarding this clone: The read stops 3 residues short of the end of the CDR3; the missing end is completed from the germline J gene. The genes are TRBV7-9 and TRBJ2-5; 9 bases align to TRBD1. Losses at the gene ends were 5 bases for V and 5 bases for J; bases not matched to a gene: 3. Per germline, CDR1 SEHNR and CDR2 FQNEAQ (reference sequence). The CDR3 is 13 amino acids. Here the CDR3 reads CASSRTGDETQYF. The sequenced part of the CDR3 DNA is TGTGCCAGCAGCAGGACAGGGGACGAGACC.

This clone was seen repeatedly, ten times or more. Sequencing ends 3 residues short of the CDR3 end; the germline J gene provides the rest. The rearrangement uses TRBV19 and TRBJ1-1, with 8 bases lining up with TRBD1. CDR3 length: 16 residues. V lost 5 bases to trimming and J lost 1 base; unmatched junction nucleotides: 9. Germline lookup yields CDR1 LNHDA and CDR2 SQIVND (reference sequence). The CDR3 protein is CASSPRTGSGNTEAFF. Incomplete CDR3 DNA: TGTGCCAGTAGTCCCCGGACAGGGAGCGGGAACACTGAA.